This T cell receptor (beta chain) was identified during a study of cytomegalovirus exposure and HLA in healthy donors. General study findings and limits: The majority of TCR sequences were rare, yet some public TCRs appeared in many donors. Analysis was carried out at a later point, and it linked a missense DCLRE1C variant to TCR beta V- and J-gene trimming.

It was with 60 Vbeta and 13 Jbeta primers that the PCR ran. The protocol was immunoSEQ multiplex PCR, while the TCRdb copy is restricted to in-frame clones and leaves out a portion. The profile shows 150,000 to 200,000 clones, 82% of them singletons. Per germline, CDR1 LNHDA and CDR2 SQIVND (reference sequence). Deletions cut 1 base from V and 5 bases from J, with 13 bases between. CDR3 size: 15 residues. A word on this clone: Its antigen is not known.

The sequence came from a boy aged 2 to 10 in good health and CMV-seronegative. V and J are TRBV19 and TRBJ2-3, with D possibly being TRBD2 (7 bases). What was sequenced was PBMCs. The CDR3 loop is CASSIGGGLGDTQYF. The CDR3 nucleotides read TGTGCCAGTAGTATAGGGGGGGGGCTTGGAGATACGCAGTATTTT.